This TCR beta chain was identified during a study of T cells in Graves' hyperthyroidism and ophthalmopathy. It was uncontrolled infection, other autoimmune disease, pregnancy or lactation that excluded patients. Findings and limits, study-wide: In validation, the model predicted ophthalmopathy. These predictions came a median about 6.5 months before onset. Blood shared most expanded thyroid clonotypes above 0.001.

CDR3 length: 14 amino acids. Looked up from germline, CDR1 is DFQATT and CDR2 is SNEGSKA (reference sequence). V was cut by 0 bases and J by 1 base, with 10 bases left in between. It was RNA transcripts that yielded the amplified TCR beta CDR3 regions. The HTBI set primed first-round TCR CDR3 RT-PCR. TCRdb called the multiplex PCR reads again in MiXCR, with one record for every CDR3 protein. The table includes over 500,000 distinct CDR3 sequences, approximately 48% detected once. In its sample, this clonotype was seen a few times. What it recognizes is unknown. This TCR derives from an adult woman with Graves' disease, either hyperthyroidism or ophthalmopathy (not recorded which). The sample was peripheral blood or thyroid tissue (not recorded which). The chain recombines TRBV20-1 with TRBJ2-7; maybe TRBD2 (5 bases). CDR3 sequence: CSARDRGRSYEQYF. In DNA form, the CDR3 reads TGCAGTGCTAGAGATCGCGGGCGGTCCTACGAGCAGTACTTC.